This is a list of T cell receptor beta chains from one sample in a study of vaccination and CD4 T cells after COVID-19. TCRdb processed the PCR reads anew with MiXCR; each CDR3 protein has one entry. The data contain about 15,000 distinct CDR3 sequences, under 65% of them seen just once; the ten biggest clones take up roughly 7.9%. Their target antigens are unknown. The sample was CD4+ T cells from blood, cultured in vitro. Receptor source: a human donor who had recovered from COVID-19. The CDR3 runs from the conserved cysteine through the conserved F or W. D genes are given only for firm matches. Only part of the rows carry a size: once, few, many, or a class if the clone is expanded.

J: TRBJ2-5; V: TRBV10-1; size: NA; D: NA; CDR3: CASSESEDLSTGTQYF; DNA: TGCGCCAGCAGTGAGTCTGAGGACCTCTCTACCGGGACCCAGTACTTC
J: TRBJ1-2; V: TRBV19; size: NA; D: NA; CDR3: CASSLVGNYGYTF; DNA: TGTGCCAGTAGTTTGGTAGGCAACTATGGCTACACCTTC
J: TRBJ2-7; V: TRBV12-3/TRBV12-4; size: NA; D: TRBD2; CDR3: CASSRFLAAPYEQYF; DNA: TGTGCCAGCAGTCGCTTCCTAGCGGCGCCCTACGAGCAGTACTTC
J: TRBJ2-3; V: TRBV19; size: NA; D: NA; CDR3: CASSNPATDTQYF; DNA: TGTGCCAGTAGTAACCCGGCCACAGATACGCAGTATTTT
J: TRBJ2-6; V: TRBV20-1; size: few; D: NA; CDR3: CSARDLTNVLTF; DNA: TGCAGTGCTAGAGATCTAACCAACGTCCTGACTTTC
J: TRBJ1-2; V: TRBV14; size: NA; D: NA; CDR3: CASSPLRGKLDDGYTF; DNA: TGTGCCAGCAGCCCTCTTAGGGGAAAATTAGATGACGGCTACACCTTC
J: TRBJ1-2; V: TRBV10-3; size: NA; D: NA; CDR3: CAISEVTDVVTF; DNA: TGTGCCATCAGTGAGGTCACCGACGTGGTCACCTTC
J: TRBJ2-1; V: TRBV6-1; size: NA; D: TRBD2; CDR3: CASANGAGGPGSYNEQFF; DNA: TGTGCCAGCGCGAACGGAGCGGGAGGGCCCGGTTCCTACAATGAGCAGTTCTTC
J: TRBJ2-5; V: TRBV5-1; size: NA; D: NA; CDR3: CASSSQETQYF; DNA: TGCGCCAGCAGCTCCCAAGAGACCCAGTACTTC
J: TRBJ2-3; V: TRBV20-1; size: NA; D: TRBD2; CDR3: CSAPTSGTTDTQYF; DNA: TGCAGTGCTCCGACTAGCGGGACCACAGATACGCAGTATTTT
J: TRBJ2-7; V: TRBV27; size: few; D: NA; CDR3: CASSSRQKRGEDAYEQYF; DNA: TGTGCCAGCAGTTCCAGGCAAAAGAGGGGGGAAGACGCCTACGAGCAGTACTTC
J: TRBJ2-3; V: TRBV6-2/TRBV6-3; size: few; D: NA; CDR3: CASSYSGGVQYTQYF; DNA: TGTGCCAGCAGTTACTCAGGAGGGGTACAATATACGCAGTATTTT
J: TRBJ2-5; V: TRBV29-1; size: NA; D: NA; CDR3: CSVERAPGETQYF; DNA: TGCAGCGTTGAAAGGGCCCCCGGGGAGACCCAGTACTTC
J: TRBJ1-2; V: TRBV7-8; size: NA; D: NA; CDR3: CASSVVRGAYGYTF; DNA: TGTGCCAGCAGCGTCGTAAGAGGGGCCTATGGCTACACCTTC
J: TRBJ1-2; V: TRBV3-1; size: NA; D: NA; CDR3: CASSQGAGEGYGYTF; DNA: TGTGCCAGCAGCCAAGGGGCCGGGGAGGGCTATGGCTACACCTTC
J: TRBJ2-7; V: TRBV7-8; size: NA; D: NA; CDR3: CASSLRPQIMGYEQYF; DNA: TGTGCCAGCAGCTTAAGGCCCCAAATAATGGGCTACGAGCAGTACTTC
J: TRBJ1-5; V: TRBV6-5; size: few; D: NA; CDR3: CASSYSRSQDQPQHF; DNA: TGTGCCAGCAGTTACTCGAGATCACAGGATCAGCCCCAGCATTTT
J: TRBJ1-6; V: TRBV5-3; size: NA; D: NA; CDR3: CARSLSRDGDNSPLHF; DNA: TGTGCCAGAAGCTTGAGTCGGGACGGAGATAATTCACCCCTCCACTTT
J: TRBJ2-3; V: TRBV7-9; size: few; D: TRBD2; CDR3: CASGSKERGDTQYF; DNA: TGTGCCAGCGGGTCGAAGGAGCGGGGAGATACGCAGTATTTT
J: TRBJ1-2; V: TRBV7-9; size: NA; D: TRBD1; CDR3: CASRDTDRGPVYGYTF; DNA: TGTGCCAGCAGGGATACCGACAGGGGACCGGTCTATGGCTACACCTTC
J: TRBJ1-5; V: TRBV27; size: few; D: NA; CDR3: CASSLVLNQPQHF; DNA: TGTGCCAGCAGTTTGGTGCTAAATCAGCCCCAGCATTTT
J: TRBJ2-1; V: TRBV20-1; size: NA; D: NA; CDR3: CSAIRGRGYNEQFF; DNA: TGCAGTGCTATAAGGGGGCGGGGCTACAATGAGCAGTTCTTC
J: TRBJ1-2; V: TRBV14; size: NA; D: NA; CDR3: CASSQVAQSNYGYTF; DNA: TGTGCCAGCAGCCAAGTTGCACAGTCGAACTATGGCTACACCTTC
J: TRBJ1-2; V: TRBV28; size: NA; D: NA; CDR3: CASSSGYGYTF; DNA: TGTGCCAGCAGTTCAGGGTACGGCTACACCTTC
J: TRBJ2-1; V: TRBV10-3; size: few; D: TRBD2; CDR3: CAISDGTRRTYNEQFF; DNA: TGTGCCATCAGTGACGGGACTAGACGAACCTACAATGAGCAGTTCTTC
J: TRBJ1-5; V: TRBV19; size: NA; D: NA; CDR3: CASSIQGHQPQHF; DNA: TGTGCCAGTAGTATACAGGGGCACCAGCCCCAGCATTTT
J: TRBJ1-1; V: TRBV6-5; size: few; D: NA; CDR3: CASSYPQTANTEAFF; DNA: TGTGCCAGCAGTTACCCCCAGACTGCGAACACTGAAGCTTTCTTT
J: TRBJ2-7; V: TRBV20-1; size: NA; D: NA; CDR3: CSARLSSYEQYF; DNA: TGCAGTGCTAGGTTGAGCTCCTACGAGCAGTACTTC
J: TRBJ2-3; V: TRBV6-2/TRBV6-3; size: NA; D: NA; CDR3: CASSYLVDTQYF; DNA: TGTGCCAGCAGTTACCTCGTAGATACGCAGTATTTT
J: TRBJ1-1; V: TRBV19; size: NA; D: TRBD1; CDR3: CASSMGDRRDTEAFF; DNA: TGTGCCAGTAGTATGGGGGACAGGCGGGACACTGAAGCTTTCTTT
J: TRBJ1-1; V: TRBV20-1; size: NA; D: TRBD1; CDR3: CSSPARGQIYEAFF; DNA: TGCAGTTCCCCCGCTCGGGGACAGATATATGAAGCTTTCTTT
J: TRBJ2-7; V: TRBV7-9; size: NA; D: NA; CDR3: CASSLEGGRKQYF; DNA: TGTGCCAGCAGCTTAGAGGGGGGGCGTAAGCAGTACTTC
J: TRBJ2-3; V: TRBV29-1; size: NA; D: TRBD2; CDR3: CSVEPGLAGVLGGTDTQYF; DNA: TGCAGCGTTGAACCGGGACTAGCGGGGGTGCTTGGAGGCACAGATACGCAGTATTTT
J: TRBJ1-2; V: TRBV5-4; size: few; D: NA; CDR3: CASFLGLSPTNLYGYTF; DNA: TGTGCCAGCTTCTTGGGCTTAAGCCCGACGAACTTGTATGGCTACACCTTC
J: TRBJ1-5; V: TRBV7-8; size: few; D: NA; CDR3: CASSLGSITQPQHF; DNA: TGTGCCAGCAGCCTTGGGTCAATTACTCAGCCCCAGCATTTT
J: TRBJ1-1; V: TRBV29-1; size: NA; D: NA; CDR3: CSVKDGMNTEAFF; DNA: TGCAGCGTCAAGGACGGCATGAACACTGAAGCTTTCTTT
J: TRBJ2-2; V: TRBV6-2/TRBV6-3; size: NA; D: NA; CDR3: CASSSRLVSGELFF; DNA: TGTGCCAGCAGTTCAAGACTAGTCAGCGGGGAGCTGTTTTTT
J: TRBJ1-5; V: TRBV7-3; size: NA; D: NA; CDR3: CASSVDGRNQPQHF; DNA: TGTGCCAGCAGCGTGGACGGAAGAAATCAGCCCCAGCATTTT
J: TRBJ2-7; V: TRBV18; size: NA; D: TRBD2; CDR3: CASSRARTSGTHEQYF; DNA: TGTGCCAGCTCCAGAGCTCGAACTAGCGGGACCCACGAGCAGTACTTC
J: TRBJ2-5; V: TRBV7-8; size: NA; D: NA; CDR3: CASSLGQQETQYF; DNA: TGTGCCAGCAGCTTAGGGCAGCAAGAGACCCAGTACTTC
J: TRBJ2-7; V: TRBV20-1; size: NA; D: TRBD1; CDR3: CSALDRESSYEQYF; DNA: TGCAGTGCGTTGGACAGGGAAAGCTCCTACGAGCAGTACTTC
J: TRBJ2-1; V: TRBV27; size: NA; D: NA; CDR3: CASSLYPGHEQFF; DNA: TGTGCCAGCAGTTTATACCCAGGACATGAGCAGTTCTTC
J: TRBJ1-1; V: TRBV5-1; size: NA; D: TRBD1; CDR3: CASSLDRGGTEAFF; DNA: TGCGCCAGCAGCTTGGACAGGGGCGGTACTGAAGCTTTCTTT
J: TRBJ1-2; V: TRBV6-4; size: NA; D: TRBD1; CDR3: CASSTGTGEGYTF; DNA: TGTGCCAGCAGTACCGGGACAGGGGAAGGCTACACCTTC
J: TRBJ1-4; V: TRBV7-2; size: few; D: NA; CDR3: CASSPDPGWGKLFF; DNA: TGTGCCAGCAGCCCCGACCCAGGCTGGGGAAAACTGTTTTTT
J: TRBJ2-7; V: TRBV6-1; size: NA; D: NA; CDR3: CASSSGASSYEQYF; DNA: TGTGCCAGCAGCTCCGGGGCGAGCTCCTACGAGCAGTACTTC
J: TRBJ2-7; V: TRBV20-1; size: NA; D: TRBD2; CDR3: CSATLSFSGRGSYEQYF; DNA: TGCAGTGCTACTCTAAGTTTTAGCGGGAGGGGTTCCTACGAGCAGTACTTC
J: TRBJ2-3; V: TRBV29-1; size: few; D: TRBD1; CDR3: CSVGGYRGPTDTQYF; DNA: TGCAGCGTTGGGGGGTACAGGGGACCCACAGATACGCAGTATTTT
J: TRBJ1-1; V: TRBV20-1; size: NA; D: TRBD1; CDR3: CSATRDRAEAFF; DNA: TGCAGTGCTACCCGGGACAGGGCTGAAGCTTTCTTT
J: TRBJ1-5; V: TRBV27; size: NA; D: NA; CDR3: CASSLSFPARAGQPQHF; DNA: TGTGCCAGCAGTTTATCGTTTCCCGCCCGAGCGGGTCAGCCCCAGCATTTT